The next 6 T cell receptor beta chains were all read from a single sample in a study of blood T cell repertoires in COVID-19. Some clones are missing from TCRdb's copy, which holds only in-frame ones; the method was immunoSEQ multiplex PCR. The table records 160,000 or so clones, about 85% of them present only once. Material: peripheral blood. The receptors shown here come from a man aged 65-85 years who had recovered from COVID-19.

This chain connects TRBV11-2 to TRBJ1-1, with D possibly being TRBD1 (5 bases). This CDR3 comprises 15 residues. Trimming removed 1 base at V and 1 base at J, with 10 bases between. The V gene's germline CDR1 is SGHAT and CDR2 FQNNGV. CDR3 loop: CASSLAGVRNTEAFF. CDR3 DNA sequence: TGTGCCAGCAGCTTAGCGGGGGTGAGGAACACTGAAGCTTTCTTT.

The J gene is TRBJ2-1, the V gene TRBV5-1; 7 bases map to TRBD1. Germline CDR1 SGHRS, CDR2 YFSETQ. V lost 4 bases to trimming and J lost 5 bases; unmatched junction nucleotides: 6. This CDR3 has 14 residues. The CDR3 DNA reads TGCGCCAGCAGCAACGACAGGGTTAACAATGAGCAGTTCTTC. Translation: CASSNDRVNNEQFF.

The V and J genes are TRBV10-2 and TRBJ2-3; tentative D call: TRBD2 (8 bases). The CDR3 covers 16 residues. The V end lost 6 bases, the J end lost 5 bases, and 21 bases lay between the germline ends. Germline CDR1 and CDR2: WSHSY and SAAADI. This CDR3 reads CASSPFQGGLGDTQYF. In nucleotides, the CDR3 is TGCGCCAGCAGCCCATTCCAGGGGGGACTAGGAGATACGCAGTATTTT.

This clone showed up just a few times. The rearrangement links TRBV6-2 or TRBV6-3 to TRBJ2-5; tentative D call: TRBD2 (6 bases). The V and J ends lost 6 bases and 7 bases respectively, with 15 bases between them. The CDR3 has 13 amino acids. Germline V gene data show CDR1 as MNHEY and CDR2 as SVGEGT. This chain's CDR3 is CASSQGTRGTQYF. CDR3 DNA sequence: TGTGCCAGCAGCCAAGGGACTCGAGGGACCCAGTACTTC.

This clone was observed at least ten times. V gene TRBV2 combines with J gene TRBJ1-5; no firm D call. This CDR3 is 14 amino acids long. V was shortened by 6 bases and J by 0 bases, with 9 bases between the two germline ends. Germline-derived CDR1 and CDR2 are SNHLY and FYNNEI. CDR3 sequence: CASRELNSNQPQHF. CDR3 sequence (DNA): TGTGCCAGCAGGGAGTTAAATAGCAATCAGCCCCAGCATTTT. Supplemented by reference TRBV2 and TRBJ1-5, the full variable domain reads EPEVTQTPSHQVTQMGQEVILRCVPISNHLYFYWYRQILGQKVEFLVSFYNNEISEKSEIFDDQFSVERPDGSNFTLKIRSTKLEDSAMYFCASRELNSNQPQHFGDGTRLSIL.

V gene TRBV5-1 combines with J gene TRBJ2-5; TRBD1 is a possible D gene (6 bases). CDR3 length: 15 residues. V was pared by 2 bases and J by 1 base, with 12 bases between. CDR1 and CDR2 (germline): SGHRS, YFSETQ. CDR3 DNA: TGCGCCAGCAGCTTAACAGGACAGTTCCAAGAGACCCAGTACTTC. As protein: CASSLTGQFQETQYF.